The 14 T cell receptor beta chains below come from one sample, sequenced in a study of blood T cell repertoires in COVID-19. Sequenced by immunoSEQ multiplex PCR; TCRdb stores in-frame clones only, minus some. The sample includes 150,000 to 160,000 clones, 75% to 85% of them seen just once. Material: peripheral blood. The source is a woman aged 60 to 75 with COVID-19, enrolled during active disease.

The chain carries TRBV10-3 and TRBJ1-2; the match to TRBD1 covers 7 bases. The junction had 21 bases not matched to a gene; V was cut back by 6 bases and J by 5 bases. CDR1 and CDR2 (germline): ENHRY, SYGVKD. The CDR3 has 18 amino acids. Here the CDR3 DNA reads TGTGCCATCAGAAAACCTCCCTCACGGGACAGCAGTGGGTATGGCTACACCTTC. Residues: CAIRKPPSRDSSGYGYTF.

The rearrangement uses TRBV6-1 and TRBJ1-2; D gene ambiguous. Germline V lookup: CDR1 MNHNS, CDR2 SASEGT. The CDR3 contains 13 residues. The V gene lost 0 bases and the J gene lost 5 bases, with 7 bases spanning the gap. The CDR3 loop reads CASSEAKRYGYTF. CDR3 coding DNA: TGTGCCAGCAGTGAAGCCAAGAGATATGGCTACACCTTC.

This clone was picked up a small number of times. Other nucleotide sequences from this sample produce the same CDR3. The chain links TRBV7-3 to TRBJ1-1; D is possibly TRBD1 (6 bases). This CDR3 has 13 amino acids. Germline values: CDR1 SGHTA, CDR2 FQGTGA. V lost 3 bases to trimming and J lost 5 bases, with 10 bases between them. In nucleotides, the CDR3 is TGTGCCAGCAGCTTTACAGGGAATACTGAAGCTTTCTTT. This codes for CASSFTGNTEAFF. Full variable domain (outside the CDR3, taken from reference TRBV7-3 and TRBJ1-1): GAGVSQTPSNKVTEKGKYVELRCDPISGHTALYWYRQSLGQGPEFLIYFQGTGAADDSGLPNDRFFAVRPEGSVSTLKIQRTERGDSAVYLCASSFTGNTEAFFGQGTRLTVV.

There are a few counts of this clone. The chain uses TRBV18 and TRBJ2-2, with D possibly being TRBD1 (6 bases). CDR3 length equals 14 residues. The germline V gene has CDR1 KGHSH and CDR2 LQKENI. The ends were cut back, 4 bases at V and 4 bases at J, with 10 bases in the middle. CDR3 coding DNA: TGTGCCAGCTCACAGGACAGTATCACCGGGGAGCTGTTTTTT. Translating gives CASSQDSITGELFF. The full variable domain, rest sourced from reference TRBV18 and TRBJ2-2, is NAGVMQNPRHLVRRRGQEARLRCSPMKGHSHVYWYRQLPEEGLKFMVYLQKENIIDESGMPKERFSAEFPKEGPSILRIQQVVRGDSAAYFCASSQDSITGELFFGEGSRLTVL.

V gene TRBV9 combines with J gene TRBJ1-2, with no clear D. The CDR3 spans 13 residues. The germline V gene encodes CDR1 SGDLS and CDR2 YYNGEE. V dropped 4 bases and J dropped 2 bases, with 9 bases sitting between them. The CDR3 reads CASSPRSNYGYTF. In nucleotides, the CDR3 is TGTGCCAGCAGCCCCCGGAGCAACTATGGCTACACCTTC.

CDR3 coding DNA: TGCGCCAGCAGCTACCGGGAGGGCACCGGGGAGCTGTTTTTT. Protein sequence: CASSYREGTGELFF. V is TRBV5-1 and J is TRBJ2-2; 8 bases fit TRBD2. CDR1 and CDR2 (germline): SGHRS, YFSETQ. Unmatched junction bases numbered 2, after V lost 3 bases and J lost 4 bases. The CDR3 runs 14 residues.

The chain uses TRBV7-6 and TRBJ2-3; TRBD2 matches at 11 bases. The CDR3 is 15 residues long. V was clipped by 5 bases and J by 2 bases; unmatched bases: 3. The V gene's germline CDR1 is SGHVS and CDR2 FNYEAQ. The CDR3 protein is CASSRLAGFTDTQYF. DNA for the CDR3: TGTGCCAGCAGCCGACTAGCGGGATTCACAGATACGCAGTATTTT.

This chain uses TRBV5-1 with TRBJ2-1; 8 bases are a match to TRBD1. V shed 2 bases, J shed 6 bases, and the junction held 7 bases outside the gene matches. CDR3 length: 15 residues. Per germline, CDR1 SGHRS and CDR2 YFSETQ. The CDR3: CASSFPGQAINEQFF. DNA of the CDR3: TGCGCCAGCAGCTTCCCGGGACAGGCTATCAATGAGCAGTTCTTC.

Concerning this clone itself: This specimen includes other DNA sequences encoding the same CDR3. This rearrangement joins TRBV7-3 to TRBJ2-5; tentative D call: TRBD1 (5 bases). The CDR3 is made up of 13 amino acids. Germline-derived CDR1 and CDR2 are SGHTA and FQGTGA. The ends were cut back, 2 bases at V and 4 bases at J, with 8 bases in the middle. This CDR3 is CASSLQGLETQYF. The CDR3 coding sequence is TGTGCCAGCAGCTTACAGGGTTTAGAGACCCAGTACTTC.

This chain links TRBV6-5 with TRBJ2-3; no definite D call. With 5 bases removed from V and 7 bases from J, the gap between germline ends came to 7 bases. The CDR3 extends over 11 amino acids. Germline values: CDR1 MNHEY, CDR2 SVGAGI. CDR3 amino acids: CASSPGYTQYF. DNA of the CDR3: TGTGCCAGCAGTCCAGGATATACGCAGTATTTT.

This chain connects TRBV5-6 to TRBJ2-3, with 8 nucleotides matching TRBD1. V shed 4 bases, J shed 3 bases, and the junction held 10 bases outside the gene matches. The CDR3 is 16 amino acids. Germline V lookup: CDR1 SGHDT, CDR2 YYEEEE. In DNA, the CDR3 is TGTGCCAGCAGCACCGGACAGGGAAGGGCGACAGATACGCAGTATTTT. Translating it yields CASSTGQGRATDTQYF.

The CDR3 region has the DNA TGCGCCAGCAGCTCGCAGGGTACCATTGAAGCTTTCTTT. Protein: CASSSQGTIEAFF. This chain uses TRBV5-1 with TRBJ1-1, with D perhaps TRBD1 (5 bases). Germline values: CDR1 SGHRS, CDR2 YFSETQ. Trimming pared 3 bases from V and 7 bases from J, leaving 13 bases between. The CDR3 runs 13 residues.

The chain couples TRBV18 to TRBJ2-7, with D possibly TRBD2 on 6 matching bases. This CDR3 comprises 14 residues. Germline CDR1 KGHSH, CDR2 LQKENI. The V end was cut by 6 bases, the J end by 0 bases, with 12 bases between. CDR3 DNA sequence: TGTGCCAGCTCCCTAGGCGGGACCTCCTACGAGCAGTACGTC. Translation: CASSLGGTSYEQYV.

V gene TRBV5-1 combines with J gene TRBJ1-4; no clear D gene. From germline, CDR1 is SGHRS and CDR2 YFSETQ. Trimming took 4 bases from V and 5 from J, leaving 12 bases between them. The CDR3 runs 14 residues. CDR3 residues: CASSVNRPNEKLFF. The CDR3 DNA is TGCGCCAGCAGCGTGAACAGACCGAATGAAAAACTGTTTTTT.